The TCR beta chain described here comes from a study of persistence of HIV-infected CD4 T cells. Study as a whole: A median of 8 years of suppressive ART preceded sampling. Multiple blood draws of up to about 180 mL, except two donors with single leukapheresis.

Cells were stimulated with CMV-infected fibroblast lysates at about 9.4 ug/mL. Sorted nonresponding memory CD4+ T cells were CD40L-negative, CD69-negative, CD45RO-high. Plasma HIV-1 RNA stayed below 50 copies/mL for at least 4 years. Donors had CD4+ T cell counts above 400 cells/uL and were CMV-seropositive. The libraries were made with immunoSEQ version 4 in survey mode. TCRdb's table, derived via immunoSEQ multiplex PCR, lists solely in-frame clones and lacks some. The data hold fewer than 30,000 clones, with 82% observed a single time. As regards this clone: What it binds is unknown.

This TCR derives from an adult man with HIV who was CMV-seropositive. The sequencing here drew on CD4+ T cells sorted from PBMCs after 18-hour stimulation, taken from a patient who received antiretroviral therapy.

The CDR3 sequence: CASSSHGQGAPEAFF. CDR3 DNA: TGTGCCAGCAGTTCCCACGGGCAGGGTGCCCCTGAAGCTTTCTTT. The J gene is TRBJ1-1, the V gene TRBV6-5; D is possibly TRBD1 (5 bases). The germline CDR1 and CDR2 sequences are MNHEY and SVGAGI. Trimming stripped 4 bases from V and 6 bases from J, with 18 bases between. The CDR3 spans 15 residues.